This T cell receptor (beta chain) was identified during a study of blood T cell repertoires in COVID-19 (dated by TCRdb to 2018 to 2020). Regarding the research as a whole: Collaborator samples came from the United States, Italy and Spain and covered acute and convalescent phases of COVID-19. The material from the prospective study consisted of cDNA or gDNA derived from T cells, B-cell-depleted T cells, or PBMCs. Deeply sampled blood TCRbeta repertoires from subjects exposed to, actively infected with, or recovered from COVID-19 were included in the dataset. The repertoires were released in a freely available public database intended as a resource for research on the immune response to SARS-CoV-2. Samples were obtained from the ongoing ImmuneRACE study (first 160 participants) and from about 1,300 subjects provided by 6 global collaborators. Nearly every sample came with metadata listing a de-identified subject ID, COVID-19 status, age in years and sex. Where available, HLA class I and class II types were obtained from metadata supplied by the sample provider rather than from assay-based typing. General findings and caveats noted by the study authors: The quantity of clinical and demographic metadata differed by source and by participant and was supplied without curation.

TCRbeta CDR3 regions were amplified from genomic DNA by means of the immunoSEQ Assay, a bias-controlled multiplex PCR. As for how the authors treated the data: The number of nucleated cells in each sample was estimated from the amplification of reference gene primers within the assay. To quantify the absolute abundance of each unique TCRbeta CDR3 rearrangement, sequence reads were collapsed and filtered. Productive Simpson clonality was computed per sample as the square root of Simpson's diversity index over productive rearrangements. This is the immuneACCESS table as TCRdb keeps it, with only in-frame sequences that have V and J called. A part of the clones is gone; compared with another copy, unresolved V genes explain less than half, and the rest is unexplained. D and trimming come from the DNA, and the V and J calls and clone size come from that table. This sample gives about 160,000 clones in total; about 93% of them show up just once. Jointly, the top ten make up under 5% of the sample.

The collaborating institutions used their own protocols to collect whole blood in K2EDTA tubes. For TCRbeta analysis, collaborators shipped samples as frozen whole blood, isolated PBMCs, or DNA extracted from either of those sample types. A word on this clone: No antigen is known for it. No much larger clone exists at a distance of one base, and base qualities are not known.

The receptor's source is a woman aged 45-65 years with acute or convalescent COVID-19. The sample consisted of peripheral blood.

The CDR3 region: CASSGSEILTGNQPQHF. The nucleotide sequence is TGTGCCAGCAGTGGGTCCGAAATTCTCACGGGGAATCAGCCCCAGCATTTT. The chain is assembled from TRBV6-1 and TRBJ1-5, with the D gene call left open. V is cut by 4 bases and J by 4 bases, and the space between the germline ends is 20 bases. Taken from the germline V gene, the CDR1 and CDR2 loops are MNHNS and SASEGT. The CDR3, from cysteine to phenylalanine, totals 17 residues. Only the CDR3 part of the read is kept: 51 bases, read in frame from the first base.